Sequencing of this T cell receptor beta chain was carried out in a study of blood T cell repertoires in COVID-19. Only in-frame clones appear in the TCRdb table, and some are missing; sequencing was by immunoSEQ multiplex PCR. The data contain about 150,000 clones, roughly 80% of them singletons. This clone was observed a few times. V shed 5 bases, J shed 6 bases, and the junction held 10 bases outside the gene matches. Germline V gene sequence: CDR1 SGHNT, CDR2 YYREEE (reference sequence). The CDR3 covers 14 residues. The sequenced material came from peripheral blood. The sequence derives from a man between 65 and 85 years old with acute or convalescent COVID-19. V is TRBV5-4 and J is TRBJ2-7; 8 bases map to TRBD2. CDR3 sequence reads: CASRERGPFGEQYF. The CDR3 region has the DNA TGTGCCAGCAGGGAGCGGGGGCCCTTCGGCGAGCAGTACTTC.